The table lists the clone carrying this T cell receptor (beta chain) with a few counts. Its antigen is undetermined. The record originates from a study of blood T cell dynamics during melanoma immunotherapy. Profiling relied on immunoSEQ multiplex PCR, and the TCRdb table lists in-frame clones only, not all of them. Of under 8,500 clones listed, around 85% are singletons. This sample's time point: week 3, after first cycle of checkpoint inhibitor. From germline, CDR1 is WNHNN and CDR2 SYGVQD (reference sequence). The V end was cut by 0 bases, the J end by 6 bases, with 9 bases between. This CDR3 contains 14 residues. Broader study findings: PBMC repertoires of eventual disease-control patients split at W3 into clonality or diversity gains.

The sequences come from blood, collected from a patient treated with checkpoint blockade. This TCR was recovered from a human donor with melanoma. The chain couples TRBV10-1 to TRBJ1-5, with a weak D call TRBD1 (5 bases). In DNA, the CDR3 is TGCGCCAGCAGTGAGTCCGGGGCAGGTCAGCCCCAGCATTTT. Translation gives CASSESGAGQPQHF.